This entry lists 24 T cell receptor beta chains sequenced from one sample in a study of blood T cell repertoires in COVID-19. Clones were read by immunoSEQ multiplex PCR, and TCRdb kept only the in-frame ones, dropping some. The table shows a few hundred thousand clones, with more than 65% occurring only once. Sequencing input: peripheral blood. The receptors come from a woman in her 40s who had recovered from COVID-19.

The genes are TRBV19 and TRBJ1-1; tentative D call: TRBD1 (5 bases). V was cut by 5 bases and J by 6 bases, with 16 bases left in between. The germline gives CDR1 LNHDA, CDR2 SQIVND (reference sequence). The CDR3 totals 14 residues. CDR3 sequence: CASSLSGRAAEAFF. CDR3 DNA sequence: TGTGCCAGTAGTTTATCAGGGAGGGCCGCTGAAGCTTTCTTT.

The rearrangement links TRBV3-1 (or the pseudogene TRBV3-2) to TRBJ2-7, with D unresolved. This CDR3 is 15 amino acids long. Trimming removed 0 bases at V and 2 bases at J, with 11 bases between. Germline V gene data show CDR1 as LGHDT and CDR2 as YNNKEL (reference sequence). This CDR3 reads CASSQDESRTYEQYF. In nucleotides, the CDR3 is TGTGCCAGCAGCCAAGATGAGTCCAGGACCTACGAGCAGTACTTC.

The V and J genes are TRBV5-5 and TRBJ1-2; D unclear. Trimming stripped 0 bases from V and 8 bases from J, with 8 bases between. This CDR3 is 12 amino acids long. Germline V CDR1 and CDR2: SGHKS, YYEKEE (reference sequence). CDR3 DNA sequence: TGTGCCAGCAGCTTGGTCCTCGAGGGCTACACCTTC. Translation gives CASSLVLEGYTF.

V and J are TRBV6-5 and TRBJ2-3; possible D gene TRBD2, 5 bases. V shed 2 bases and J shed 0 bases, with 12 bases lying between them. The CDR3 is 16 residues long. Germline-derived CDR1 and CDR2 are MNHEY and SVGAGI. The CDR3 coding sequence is TGTGCCAGCAGTTACATGCTGGGCGGGAGCACAGATACGCAGTATTTT. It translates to CASSYMLGGSTDTQYF.

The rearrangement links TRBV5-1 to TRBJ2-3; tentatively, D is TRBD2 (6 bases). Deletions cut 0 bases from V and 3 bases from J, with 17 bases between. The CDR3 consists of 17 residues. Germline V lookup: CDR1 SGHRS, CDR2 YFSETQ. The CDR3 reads CASSLAPQGGGTDTQYF. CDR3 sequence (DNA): TGCGCCAGCAGCTTGGCGCCTCAGGGTGGGGGGACAGATACGCAGTATTTT.

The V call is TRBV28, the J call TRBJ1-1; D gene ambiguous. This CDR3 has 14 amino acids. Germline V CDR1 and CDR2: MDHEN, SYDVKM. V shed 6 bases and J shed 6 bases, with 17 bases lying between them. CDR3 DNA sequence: TGTGCCAGCAGCCCACCGGGTGAGGGCCCTGAAGCTTTCTTT. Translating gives CASSPPGEGPEAFF.

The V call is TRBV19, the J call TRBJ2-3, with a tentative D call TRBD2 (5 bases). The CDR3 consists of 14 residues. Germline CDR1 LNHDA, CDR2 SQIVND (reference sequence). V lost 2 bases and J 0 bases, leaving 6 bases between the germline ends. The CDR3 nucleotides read TGTGCCAGTAGTATACGGACTAGCACAGATACGCAGTATTTT. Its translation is CASSIRTSTDTQYF. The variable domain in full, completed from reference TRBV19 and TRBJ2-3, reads DGGITQSPKYLFRKEGQNVTLSCEQNLNHDAMYWYRQDPGQGLRLIYYSQIVNDFQKGDIAEGYSVSREKKESFPLTVTSAQKNPTAFYLCASSIRTSTDTQYFGPGTRLTVL.

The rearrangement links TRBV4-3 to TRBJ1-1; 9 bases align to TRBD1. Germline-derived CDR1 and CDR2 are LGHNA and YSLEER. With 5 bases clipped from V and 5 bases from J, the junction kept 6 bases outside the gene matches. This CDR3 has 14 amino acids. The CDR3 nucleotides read TGCGCCAGCAGCAGAGGACAGGGGATGACTGAAGCTTTCTTT. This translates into CASSRGQGMTEAFF.

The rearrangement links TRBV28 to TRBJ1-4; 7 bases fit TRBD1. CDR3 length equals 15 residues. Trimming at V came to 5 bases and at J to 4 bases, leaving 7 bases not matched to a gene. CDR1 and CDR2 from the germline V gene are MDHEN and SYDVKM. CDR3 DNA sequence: TGTGCCAGCAGTCCAGGAGGACAGGATAATGAAAAACTGTTTTTT. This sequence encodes CASSPGGQDNEKLFF.

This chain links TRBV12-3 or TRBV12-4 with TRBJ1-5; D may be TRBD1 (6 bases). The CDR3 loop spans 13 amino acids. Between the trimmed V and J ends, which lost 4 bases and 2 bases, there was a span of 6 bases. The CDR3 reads CASSYRGNQPQHF. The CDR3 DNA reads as TGTGCCAGCAGTTACAGGGGCAATCAGCCCCAGCATTTT.

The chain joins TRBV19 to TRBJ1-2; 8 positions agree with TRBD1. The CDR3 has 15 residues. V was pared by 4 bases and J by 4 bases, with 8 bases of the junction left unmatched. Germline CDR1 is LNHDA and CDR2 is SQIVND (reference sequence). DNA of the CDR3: TGTGCCAGTAGTACAAGCGGGACAGGCCTCTATGGCTACACCTTC. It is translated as CASSTSGTGLYGYTF. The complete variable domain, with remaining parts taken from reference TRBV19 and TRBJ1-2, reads DGGITQSPKYLFRKEGQNVTLSCEQNLNHDAMYWYRQDPGQGLRLIYYSQIVNDFQKGDIAEGYSVSREKKESFPLTVTSAQKNPTAFYLCASSTSGTGLYGYTFGSGTRLTVV.

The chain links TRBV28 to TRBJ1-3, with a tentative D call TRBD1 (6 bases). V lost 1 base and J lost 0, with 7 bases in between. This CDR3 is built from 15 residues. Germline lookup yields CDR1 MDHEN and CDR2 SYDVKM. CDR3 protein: CASSLLGGSGNTIYF. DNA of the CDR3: TGTGCCAGCAGTTTATTAGGGGGCTCTGGAAACACCATATATTTT.

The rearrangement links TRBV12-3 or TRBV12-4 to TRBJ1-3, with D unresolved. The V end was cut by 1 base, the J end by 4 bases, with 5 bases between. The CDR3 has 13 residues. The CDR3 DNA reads TGTGCCAGCAGTTTAGGTGGCGGAAACACCATATATTTT. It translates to CASSLGGGNTIYF.

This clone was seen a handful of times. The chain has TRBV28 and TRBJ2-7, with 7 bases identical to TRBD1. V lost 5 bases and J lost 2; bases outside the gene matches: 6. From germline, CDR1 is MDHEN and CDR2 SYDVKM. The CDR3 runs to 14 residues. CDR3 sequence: CASSRQGVTYEQYF. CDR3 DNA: TGTGCCAGCAGTCGACAGGGCGTAACCTACGAGCAGTACTTC. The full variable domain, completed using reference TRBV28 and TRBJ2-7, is DVKVTQSSRYLVKRTGEKVFLECVQDMDHENMFWYRQDPGLGLRLIYFSYDVKMKEKGDIPEGYSVSREKKERFSLILESASTNQTSMYLCASSRQGVTYEQYFGPGTRLTVT.

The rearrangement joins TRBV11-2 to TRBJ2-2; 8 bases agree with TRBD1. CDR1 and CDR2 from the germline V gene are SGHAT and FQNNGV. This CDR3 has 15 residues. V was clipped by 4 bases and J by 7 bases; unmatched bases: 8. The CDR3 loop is CASSWGTGYVGELFF. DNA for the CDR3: TGTGCCAGCAGCTGGGGGACAGGTTACGTCGGGGAGCTGTTTTTT.

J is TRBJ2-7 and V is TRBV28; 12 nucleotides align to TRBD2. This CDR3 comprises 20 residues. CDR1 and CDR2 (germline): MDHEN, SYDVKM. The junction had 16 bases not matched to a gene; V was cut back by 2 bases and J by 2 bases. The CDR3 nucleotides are TGTGCCAGCAGTTTACACCTCACGACTAGCGGGGGAGACCCCGCCTACGAGCAGTACTTC. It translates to CASSLHLTTSGGDPAYEQYF.

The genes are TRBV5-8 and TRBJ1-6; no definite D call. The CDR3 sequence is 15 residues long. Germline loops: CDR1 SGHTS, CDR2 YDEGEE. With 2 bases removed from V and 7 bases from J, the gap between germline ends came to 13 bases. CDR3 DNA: TGTGCCAGCAGCTTTAATTCATTCCGGAATTCACCCCTCCACTTT. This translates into CASSFNSFRNSPLHF.

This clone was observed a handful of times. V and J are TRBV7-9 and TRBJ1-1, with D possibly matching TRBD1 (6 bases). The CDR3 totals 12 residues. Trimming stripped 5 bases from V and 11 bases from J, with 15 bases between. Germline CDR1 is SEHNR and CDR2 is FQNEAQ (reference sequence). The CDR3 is CASSRDTRAAFF. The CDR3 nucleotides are TGTGCCAGCAGCCGGGACACCCGGGCGGCTTTCTTT.

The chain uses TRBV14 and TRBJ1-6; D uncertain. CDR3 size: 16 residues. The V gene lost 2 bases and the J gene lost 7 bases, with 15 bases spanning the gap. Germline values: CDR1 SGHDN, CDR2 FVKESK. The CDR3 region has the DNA TGTGCCAGCAGCCAAAGGGAGGCGGGGATCAATTCACCCCTCCACTTT. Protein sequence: CASSQREAGINSPLHF.

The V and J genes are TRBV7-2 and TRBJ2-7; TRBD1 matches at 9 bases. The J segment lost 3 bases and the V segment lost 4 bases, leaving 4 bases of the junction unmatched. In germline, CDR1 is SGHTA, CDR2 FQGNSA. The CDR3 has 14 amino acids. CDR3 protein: CASSSPGQGYEQYF. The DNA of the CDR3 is TGTGCCAGCAGCTCCCCGGGACAGGGCTACGAGCAGTACTTC.

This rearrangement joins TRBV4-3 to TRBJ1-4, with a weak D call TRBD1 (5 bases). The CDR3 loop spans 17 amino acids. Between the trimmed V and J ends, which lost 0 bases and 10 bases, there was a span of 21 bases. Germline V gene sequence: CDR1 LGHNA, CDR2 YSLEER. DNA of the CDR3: TGCGCCAGCAGCCAAGATATGGTTGAGGTCATTAGGGGAAAACTGTTTTTT. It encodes CASSQDMVEVIRGKLFF.

CDR3 in amino acids: CASSLSRVNGNQPQHF. The CDR3 DNA sequence: TGTGCCAGCAGTTTATCGAGGGTTAACGGCAATCAGCCCCAGCATTTT. The chain is built from TRBV27 and TRBJ1-5; D unresolved. V lost 0 bases to trimming and J lost 2 bases, with 11 bases between them. The CDR3 is made up of 16 amino acids. The germline V gene encodes CDR1 MNHEY and CDR2 SMNVEV (reference sequence).

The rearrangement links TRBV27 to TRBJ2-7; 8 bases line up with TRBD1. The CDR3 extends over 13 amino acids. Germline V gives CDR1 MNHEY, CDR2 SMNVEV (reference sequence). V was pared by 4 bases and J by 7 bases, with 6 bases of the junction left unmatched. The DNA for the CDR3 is TGTGCCAGCAGTTCGGCAGGGGGCGCAGAGCAGTACTTC. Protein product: CASSSAGGAEQYF.

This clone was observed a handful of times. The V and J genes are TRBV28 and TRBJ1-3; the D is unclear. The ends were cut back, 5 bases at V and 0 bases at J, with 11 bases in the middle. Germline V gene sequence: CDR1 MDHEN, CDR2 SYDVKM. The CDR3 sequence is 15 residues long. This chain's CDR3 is CASSLFSGSGNTIYF. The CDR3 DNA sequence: TGTGCCAGCAGTCTATTCAGTGGCTCTGGAAACACCATATATTTT.